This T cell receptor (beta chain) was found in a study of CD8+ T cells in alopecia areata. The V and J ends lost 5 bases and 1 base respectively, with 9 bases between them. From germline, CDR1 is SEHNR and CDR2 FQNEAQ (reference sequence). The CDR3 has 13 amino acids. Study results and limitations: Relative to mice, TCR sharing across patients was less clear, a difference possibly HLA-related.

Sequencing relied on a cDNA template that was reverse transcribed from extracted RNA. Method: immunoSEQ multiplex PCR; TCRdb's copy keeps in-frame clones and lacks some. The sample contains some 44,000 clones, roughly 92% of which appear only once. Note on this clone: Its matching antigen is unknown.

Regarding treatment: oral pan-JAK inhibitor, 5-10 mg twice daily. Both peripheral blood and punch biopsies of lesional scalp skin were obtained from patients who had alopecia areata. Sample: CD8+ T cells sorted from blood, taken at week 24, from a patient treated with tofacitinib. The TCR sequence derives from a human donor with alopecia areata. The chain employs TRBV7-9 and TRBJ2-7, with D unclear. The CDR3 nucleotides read TGTGCCAGCAGCGACCAAATATCCTACGAGCAGTACTTC. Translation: CASSDQISYEQYF.